This T cell receptor beta chain was recovered during a study of cytomegalovirus exposure and HLA in healthy donors. The study's findings and limits: A later analysis showed TCR association rates differing by HLA locus, peaking at DRB1 and lowest at HLA-C.

Trimming stripped 2 bases from V and 1 base from J, with 11 bases between. From germline, CDR1 is SGHNT and CDR2 YYREEE (reference sequence). The CDR3 has 15 residues. The PCR employed 60 Vbeta primers together with 13 Jbeta primers. TCRdb's table, derived via immunoSEQ multiplex PCR, lists solely in-frame clones and lacks some. The data hold around 28,000 clones, with around nine tenths observed a single time. With respect to this clone: The antigen remains unidentified. This same CDR3 is encoded by further DNA sequences in the sample.

The source material was PBMCs. The chain is built from TRBV5-4 and TRBJ2-3, with D possibly TRBD2 on 5 matching bases. This TCR was sampled from a boy between 5 and 17 years old in good health and CMV-seronegative. CDR3 sequence reads: CASSFGGYGTDTQYF. The DNA for the CDR3 is TGTGCCAGCAGCTTTGGCGGGTATGGCACAGATACGCAGTATTTT.